This TCR beta chain was retrieved from a study of T cell repertoires in cytomegalovirus infection. As concerns this clonotype: A much larger clone lies a single base off, so this may be a read error.

Germline-derived CDR1 and CDR2 are MDHEN and SYDVKM. The CDR3 spans 12 residues. From the reads, TCRdb called clonotypes with MiXCR, one entry per CDR3 protein. The sample lists about 230,000 distinct CDR3 sequences, 22% occurring once. The receptor was derived from a human donor in good health (CMV status not recorded). Some clones in this sample may be carry-over from other donors' samples. The V and J genes are TRBV28 and TRBJ2-2; 7 bases agree with TRBD2. The sample comprised CD8+ T cells from PBMCs. For the CDR3, the DNA is TGTGCCAGCAGTTCCATAAGCGGGGAGCTGGTTTTT. It is translated as CASSSISGELVF.